This TCR beta chain was sequenced for a study of molecular identifiers for immune sequencing clone quantification (dated by TCRdb to the late 2010s). In the study overall: For a replicate experiment, RNA from around 20,000 or 100,000 naive CD8 T cells was divided into five aliquots, of which four were sequenced. CD8 T cells were used in a methods study to benchmark molecular-identifier clustering-based TCR repertoire sequencing (MIDCIRS) and TCR RNA copy counting.

This clonotype was counted at least ten times. The clone's antigen remains unknown. Per-nucleotide qualities are absent, and no much larger clonotype sits a single base away. Beyond this particular receptor, the publication reports: Spiked-in Jurkat TCR RNA (approximately 10 copies' worth), which is not part of the donor repertoire, was contained in the naive libraries. The sizes of highly expanded clones could end up underestimated when identical TCR molecules share a barcode. When barcode sub-clustering was omitted, TCR diversity was inflated by chimeric consensus sequences, with chimeras reaching as high as 47%. Modeling indicated approximately 3.2 TCR RNA copies recovered per cell, compared with 9.5 to 10 by digital PCR, which implies a capture efficiency of approximately 31%. Clones above 20 RNA copies held over 98% of molecules in CMV-specific effector cells but under 1% in naive cells. Even against a background of some 920,000 naive CD8 T cells, spiked-in Jurkat TCR RNA amounting to a single cell's worth was reported to be detectable.

Looking up the germline V gene yields CDR1 MNHEY and CDR2 SVGEGT. Trimming costs V 6 bases and J 1 base, and their ends lie 8 bases apart. The CDR3 runs 13 residues from the cysteine to the phenylalanine. Of the read, only the CDR3 DNA is kept; its 39 bases are in frame from base 1. Naive CD8 T cell libraries were made from roughly 21,000 to 960,000 sorted cells using 10%, 30% or 50% of purified RNA. Naive CD8 T cells were FACS-sorted as CD8+CD4-CCR7+CD45RA+ on a BD FACSAria II into RLT Plus buffer. Approximately 9 TCR copies' worth of Jurkat RNA were spiked into roughly 19,000-1,000,000 naive CD8 T cell samples to test detection sensitivity. CD8 T cells were enriched using RosetteSep CD8+ T Cell Enrichment Cocktail and Ficoll-Paque, and the enriched cells then underwent ACK red cell lysis. Receptor libraries were prepared by PCR. TCRdb lists the instrument as NextSeq 500. Bulk TCR libraries were generated as previously described, with the TCR primers listed in Table S5 used. Purification of total RNA was performed with the Qiagen AllPrep DNA/RNA kit. Before analysis, reads from multiple sequencing runs of the same library were pooled. The source study handled its data this way. Reads were retained only if an exact TCR constant sequence was present, and the retained reads were trimmed to 150 nt and grouped according to their 12-nt molecular barcodes. Reads within each barcode group were sub-clustered using a 15% Levenshtein threshold, and quality-weighted consensus sequences were constructed for each RNA molecule. Non-functional sequences were filtered out, along with any lower-count sequence sitting one edit away from another sequence. Based on a fit of two negative binomial distributions, barcode sub-clusters having less than 20% of the maximum read count were discarded. TCRdb passed the public sequencing reads through fastp at Q25 and MiXCR, retaining productive beta sequences. Each entry merges the rows of one CDR3 protein and shows their most common DNA and genes. These V and J calls rely on TCRdb rather than the paper's analysis. The sample profile shows some 580,000 distinct CDR3 sequences; over 25% of them were found once. Jointly, the top ten make up 0.7% to 0.95% of the sample.

Recombination joined TRBV6-2 or TRBV6-3 with TRBJ2-3, with the D gene not clear enough to name. The source material was naive CD8+ T cells from blood, with Jurkat cell RNA spiked in. Read against the paper, the sample's cell subset or site label means: FACS-sorted CD8+CD4-CCR7+CD45RA+ naive T cells. The TCR was taken from a human donor in good health. Some libraries in this study had Jurkat cell RNA spiked in. The DNA sequence is as follows: TGTGCCAGCAGCAACGAGGGCACAGATACGCAGTATTTT. It translates as CASSNEGTDTQYF.